A selection of T cell receptor beta chains follows, all from one sample in a study of CD8 T cells in ankylosing spondylitis. MiXCR, run by TCRdb on the 5' RACE reads, gives a single entry per CDR3 protein. The sample shows 200,000 to 300,000 distinct CDR3 sequences, around 11% of them seen only once. Sequenced: blood, either unsorted or a sorted T cell fraction (not recorded which). Every receptor here comes from a male donor with ankylosing spondylitis or in good health (not recorded which). CDR3s include the opening cysteine and the closing phenylalanine or tryptophan. A D gene is named only where the DNA matches it firmly. A clone size is listed for some rows: how often the clone was seen (once, few, many), or a class if it is expanded.

size	V	D	J	CDR3	DNA
many	TRBV5-1	.	TRBJ1-4	CASSSYGNEKLFF	TGCGCCAGCAGCTCGTACGGAAATGAAAAACTGTTTTTT
many	TRBV15	.	TRBJ1-1	CATTLPNGPLSEAFF	TGTGCCACCACCCTACCGAACGGGCCTCTATCCGAAGCTTTCTTT
many	TRBV6-5	TRBD1	TRBJ2-2	CASSYHRGPRGSAGELFF	TGTGCCAGCAGTTACCACAGGGGGCCCCGGGGAAGTGCCGGGGAGCTGTTTTTT
many	TRBV5-6	.	TRBJ1-1	CASSFSPTMNTEAFF	TGTGCCAGCAGCTTCTCCCCGACAATGAACACTGAAGCTTTCTTT
many	TRBV5-1	TRBD1	TRBJ2-3	CGSGQGGDTQYF	TGCGGATCGGGACAGGGAGGAGATACGCAGTATTTT
few	TRBV29-1	.	TRBJ2-1	CSVEDRDNEQFF	TGCAGCGTTGAAGACAGAGACAATGAGCAGTTCTTC
many	TRBV29-1	TRBD1	TRBJ2-3	CSVEGYRGPLTDTQYF	TGCAGCGTTGAAGGATACAGGGGTCCCCTCACAGATACGCAGTATTTT
many	TRBV20-1	.	TRBJ1-6	CSATGVFGTSNSPLHF	TGCAGTGCTACCGGTGTTTTCGGGACAAGTAATTCACCCCTCCACTTT
many	TRBV4-1	TRBD1	TRBJ1-4	CASSSTGGHNEKLFF	TGCGCCAGCAGTTCTACAGGGGGCCATAATGAAAAACTGTTTTTT
once	TRBV27	.	TRBJ1-2	CASSRYGYTF	TGTGCCAGCAGTCGATATGGCTACACCTTC
many	TRBV11-2	TRBD2	TRBJ2-1	CASSRLAGETMKQFF	TGTGCCAGCAGCCGCCTAGCGGGGGAAACAATGAAGCAGTTCTTC
.	TRBV7-3	.	TRBJ2-6	CASSPVPLGSGANVLTF	TGTGCCAGCAGCCCCGTCCCCCTGGGTTCTGGGGCCAACGTCCTGACTTTC
many	TRBV5-1	TRBD1	TRBJ1-1	CASSLDRGHGAFF	TGCGCCAGCAGCTTGGACAGGGGGCATGGGGCTTTCTTT